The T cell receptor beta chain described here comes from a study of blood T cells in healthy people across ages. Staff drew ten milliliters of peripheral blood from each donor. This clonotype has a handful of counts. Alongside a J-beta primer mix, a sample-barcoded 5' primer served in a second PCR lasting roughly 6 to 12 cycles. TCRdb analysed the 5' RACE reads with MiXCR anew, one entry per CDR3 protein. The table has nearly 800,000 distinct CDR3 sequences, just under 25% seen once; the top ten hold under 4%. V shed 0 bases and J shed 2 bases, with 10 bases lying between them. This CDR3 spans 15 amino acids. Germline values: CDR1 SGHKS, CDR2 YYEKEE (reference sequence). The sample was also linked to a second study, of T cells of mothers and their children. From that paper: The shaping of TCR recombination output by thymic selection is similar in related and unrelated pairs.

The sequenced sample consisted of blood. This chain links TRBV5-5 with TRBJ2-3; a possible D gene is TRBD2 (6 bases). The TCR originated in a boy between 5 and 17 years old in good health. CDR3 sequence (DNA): TGTGCCAGCAGCTTGGTAGCGGAGATCACAGATACGCAGTATTTT. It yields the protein CASSLVAEITDTQYF.